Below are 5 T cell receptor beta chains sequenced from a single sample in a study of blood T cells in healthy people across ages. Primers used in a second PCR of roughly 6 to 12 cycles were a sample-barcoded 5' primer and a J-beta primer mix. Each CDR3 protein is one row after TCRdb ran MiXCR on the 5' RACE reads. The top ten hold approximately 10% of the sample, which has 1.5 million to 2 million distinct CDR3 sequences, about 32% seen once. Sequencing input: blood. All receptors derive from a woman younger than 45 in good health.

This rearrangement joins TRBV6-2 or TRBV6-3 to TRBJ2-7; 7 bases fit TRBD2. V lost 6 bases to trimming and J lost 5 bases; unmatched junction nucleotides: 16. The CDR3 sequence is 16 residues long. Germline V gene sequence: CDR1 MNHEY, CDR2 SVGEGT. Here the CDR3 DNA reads TGTGCCAGCAGCCGGCCTTCCTCTAGCGGTGGTCACGAGCAGTACTTC. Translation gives CASSRPSSSGGHEQYF.

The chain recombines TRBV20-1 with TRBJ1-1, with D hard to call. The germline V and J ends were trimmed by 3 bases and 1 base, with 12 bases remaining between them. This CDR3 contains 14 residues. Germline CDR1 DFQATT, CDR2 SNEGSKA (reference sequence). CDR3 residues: CSASWWASNTEAFF. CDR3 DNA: TGCAGTGCTAGTTGGTGGGCCTCGAACACTGAAGCTTTCTTT.

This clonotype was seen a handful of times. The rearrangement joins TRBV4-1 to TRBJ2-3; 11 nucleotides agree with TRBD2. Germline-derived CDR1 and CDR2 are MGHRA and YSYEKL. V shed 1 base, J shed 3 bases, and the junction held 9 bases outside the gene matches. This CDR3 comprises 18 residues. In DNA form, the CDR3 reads TGCGCCAGCAGCCAAGGGAGCCCAACTAGCGGGAGTACAGATACGCAGTATTTT. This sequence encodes CASSQGSPTSGSTDTQYF.

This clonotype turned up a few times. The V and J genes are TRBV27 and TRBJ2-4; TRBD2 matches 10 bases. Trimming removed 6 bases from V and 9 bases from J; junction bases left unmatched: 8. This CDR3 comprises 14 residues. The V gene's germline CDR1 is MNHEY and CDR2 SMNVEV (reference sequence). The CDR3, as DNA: TGTGCCAGCAGCCCACTAGCGGGATCAGGCATTCAGTACTTC. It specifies CASSPLAGSGIQYF.

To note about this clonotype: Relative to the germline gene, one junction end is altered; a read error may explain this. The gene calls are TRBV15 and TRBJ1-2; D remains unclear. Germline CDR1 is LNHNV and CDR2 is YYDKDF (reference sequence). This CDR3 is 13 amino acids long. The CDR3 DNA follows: TGTGCCATCAGCAGAGATAATGGCTATGGCTACACCTTC. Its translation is CAISRDNGYGYTF.